The clone carrying this T cell receptor beta chain was found a few times. The antigen remains unidentified. This record belongs to a study of T cell repertoires in cytomegalovirus infection. Study-wide context: An indication of both CMV infection and matching HLA type came from public TCR beta signatures.

TCRdb itself ran the reads through MiXCR, one entry per CDR3 protein. The sample contains a few hundred thousand distinct CDR3 sequences, roughly 18% of which appear only once. V gave up 2 bases and J gave up 2 bases, with 14 bases separating them. The CDR3 contains 16 residues. Study findings and constraints: The ex vivo response was dominated by HLA-C-restricted CMV-specific TCR beta clonotypes. Carriage of CMV together with the relevant HLA was identifiable through cumulative public TCR beta family frequency.

The receptor's source is a human donor in good health (CMV status not recorded). Some clones in this sample may be carry-over from other donors' samples. The chain couples TRBV12-3 or TRBV12-4 to TRBJ2-3; TRBD2 might be the D (6 bases). Specimen: PBMCs. The CDR3 loop reads CASSLRPGEVTDTQYF. The CDR3 nucleotides read TGTGCCAGCAGTTTACGCCCGGGGGAGGTCACAGATACGCAGTATTTT.